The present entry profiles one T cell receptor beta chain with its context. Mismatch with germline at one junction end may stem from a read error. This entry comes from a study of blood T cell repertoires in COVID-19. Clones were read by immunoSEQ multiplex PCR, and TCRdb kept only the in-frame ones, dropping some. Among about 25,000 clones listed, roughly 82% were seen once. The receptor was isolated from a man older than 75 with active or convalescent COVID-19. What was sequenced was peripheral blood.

The CDR3 protein is CASTLQGAGANVLTF. The CDR3 DNA follows: TGTGCCAGCACCTTACAGGGTGCTGGGGCCAACGTCCTGACTTTC. V usage is TRBV11-2 and J usage is TRBJ2-6; TRBD1 might be the D (6 bases). This CDR3 is 15 amino acids long. CDR1 SGHAT and CDR2 FQNNGV come from the germline V gene.